This entry lists 2 T cell receptor beta chains sequenced from one sample in a study of spatial heterogeneity in lung cancer. Regarding time point: sample taken at primary tumor resection. For these TCRs, the target antigens are not known. MiXCR, run by TCRdb on the 5' RACE reads, gives a single entry per CDR3 protein. Here the sample spans under 20,000 distinct CDR3 sequences, 8.5% to 10% being singletons. Study-wide findings and caveats: Mutation counts in tumors were tracked by counts of expanded intratumoral alpha and beta TCRs.

The sequences come from lung tumor tissue, collected at surgery. These receptor sequences come from a female donor with early-stage non-small cell lung cancer.

This clonotype was found many times. A library made for alpha chains picked up this beta chain off target, so its size means little. The chain recombines TRBV28 with TRBJ2-7; tentative D call: TRBD2 (6 bases). The CDR3 sequence is 15 residues long. Trimming took off 6 bases at V and 4 bases at J, with 19 bases between the two ends. Germline V CDR1 and CDR2: MDHEN, SYDVKM. The CDR3 sequence: CASRPGTDYSYEQYF. In DNA form, the CDR3 reads TGTGCCAGCAGACCGGGGACGGACTACTCGTACGAGCAGTACTTC.

This clonotype was recorded many times. This beta chain is an off-target read within a library intended for alpha chains, so its frequency means little. V gene TRBV29-1 combines with J gene TRBJ2-3; D might be TRBD1 or TRBD2, each matching 5 bases. Germline CDR1 and CDR2: SQVTM and ANQGSEA. V was pared by 7 bases and J by 2 bases, with 10 bases between. The CDR3 extends over 12 amino acids. The CDR3 coding sequence is TGCAGCGCCGGGACGGTCACAGATACGCAGTATTTT. Translating gives CSAGTVTDTQYF.